This T cell receptor beta chain was retrieved from a study of type 1 regulatory T cells. Overall study context: An in vitro protocol generated T-allo10, a Tr1-enriched, alloantigen-specific CD4 T cell product.

Findings and caveats of the study: Tr1 cells had a more restricted TCR repertoire than non-Tr1 cells.

The germline V gene encodes CDR1 KGHSH and CDR2 LQKENI. The CDR3 loop spans 17 amino acids. The V end was cut by 2 bases, the J end by 0 bases, with 14 bases between. Each CDR3 protein is one row after TCRdb ran MiXCR on the reads. The sample has about 62,000 distinct CDR3 sequences, 62% seen once. Notes on this clonotype: Antigen unknown.

The chain recombines TRBV18 with TRBJ1-3; D possibly corresponds to TRBD1 (6 bases). Sequences were obtained from cultured non-Tr1 T cells, either the whole culture or a sorted T cell fraction (not recorded which). This clonotype originated in a human donor in good health. The DNA for the CDR3 is TGTGCCAGCTCACCAATTATGGACAGAATCTCTGGAAACACCATATATTTT. The encoded protein is CASSPIMDRISGNTIYF.